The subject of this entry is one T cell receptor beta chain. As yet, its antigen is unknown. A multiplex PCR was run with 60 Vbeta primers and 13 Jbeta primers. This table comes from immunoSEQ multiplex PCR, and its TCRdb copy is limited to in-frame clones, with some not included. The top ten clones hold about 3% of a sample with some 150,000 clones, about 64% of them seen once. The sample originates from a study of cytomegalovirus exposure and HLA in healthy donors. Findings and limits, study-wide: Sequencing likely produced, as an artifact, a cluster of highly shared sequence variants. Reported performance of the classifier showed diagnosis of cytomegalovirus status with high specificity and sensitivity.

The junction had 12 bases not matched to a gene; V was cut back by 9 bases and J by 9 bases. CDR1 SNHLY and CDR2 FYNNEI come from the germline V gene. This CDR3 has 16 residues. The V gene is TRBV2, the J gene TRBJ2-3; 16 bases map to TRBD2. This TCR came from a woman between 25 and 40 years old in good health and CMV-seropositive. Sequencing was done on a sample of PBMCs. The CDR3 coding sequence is TGTGCCAGATCGGAGGGACTAGCGGGAGGGCAGGGGACGCAGTATTTT. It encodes CARSEGLAGGQGTQYF.